Here is one T cell receptor beta chain with its context. TCRdb reprocessed the 5' RACE reads via MiXCR and lists one record per CDR3 protein. The sample contains about 64,000 distinct CDR3 sequences, around 13% of which appear only once. The CDR3 spans 14 residues. V gave up 1 base and J gave up 6 bases, with 10 bases separating them. CDR1 and CDR2 (germline): LGHNA, YSLEER. These data originate in a study of early T cells in non-severe SARS-CoV-2 infection. This receptor was identified in an adult who was a healthcare worker with PCR-confirmed SARS-CoV-2 infection or an uninfected control (not recorded which). This rearrangement joins TRBV4-3 to TRBJ2-1; possible D gene TRBD1, 5 bases. The specimen sequenced was whole blood. Here the CDR3 reads CASSQGEGVNEQFF. For the CDR3, the DNA is TGCGCCAGCAGCCAAGGGGAAGGGGTCAATGAGCAGTTCTTC.